These 13 T cell receptor beta chains came from one sample sequenced in a study of neoadjuvant nivolumab and ipilimumab in lung cancer. Clones were sequenced by immunoSEQ multiplex PCR, and TCRdb holds only the in-frame ones, with some missing. The sample consists of 30,000 or so clones, 83% of them appearing once. The sequencing here drew on tumor tissue, taken after neoadjuvant nivolumab, alone or with ipilimumab, at or shortly before surgery. These TCRs come from an adult with non-small cell lung cancer.

This clone was seen more than once but under ten times. J is TRBJ2-1 and V is TRBV27, with TRBD2 matching 8 bases. This CDR3 is built from 17 residues. CDR1 and CDR2 from the germline V gene are MNHEY and SMNVEV (reference sequence). V was pared by 0 bases and J by 2 bases, with 6 bases of the junction left unmatched. The CDR3: CASSLSTGGRTYNEQFF. In nucleotides, the CDR3 is TGTGCCAGCAGTTTATCCACGGGGGGGAGAACCTACAATGAGCAGTTCTTC.

J is TRBJ2-7 and V is TRBV6-5; a possible D gene is TRBD1 (6 bases). Germline CDR1 reads MNHEY; CDR2 reads SVGAGI. CDR3 length: 13 amino acids. Trimming pared 10 bases from V and 1 base from J, leaving 14 bases between. CDR3 coding DNA: TGTGCCACCACCTACAGGGAGTCCTACGAGCAGTACTTC. Protein product: CATTYRESYEQYF.

The chain couples TRBV12-5 to TRBJ2-4; D gene ambiguous. V lost 1 base and J 3 bases, leaving 13 bases between the germline ends. CDR1 LGHNT and CDR2 FRNRAP come from the germline V gene. The CDR3 totals 16 residues. CDR3 DNA sequence: TGTGCTAGTGGTTTGGGTGTGCGTCACTTCAAAAACATTCAGTACTTC. Translation gives CASGLGVRHFKNIQYF.

The chain combines TRBV4-3 with TRBJ1-1, with D perhaps TRBD1 (5 bases). The V end lost 4 bases, the J end lost 4 bases, and 16 bases lay between the germline ends. CDR3 length: 15 residues. Germline V lookup: CDR1 LGHNA, CDR2 YSLEER. CDR3 nucleotide sequence: TGCGCCAGCAGCCGAGTGCAGGGAGAATCCACTGAAGCTTTCTTT. This codes for CASSRVQGESTEAFF.

V is TRBV9 and J is TRBJ1-2, with D unresolved. V lost 2 bases and J 0 bases, leaving 5 bases between the germline ends. The germline V gene encodes CDR1 SGDLS and CDR2 YYNGEE. CDR3 length: 13 amino acids. The CDR3 sequence: CASSVNSNYGYTF. For the CDR3, the DNA is TGTGCCAGCAGCGTTAACTCTAACTATGGCTACACCTTC. Full variable domain (remainder filled in from reference TRBV9 and TRBJ1-2): DSGVTQTPKHLITATGQRVTLRCSPRSGDLSVYWYQQSLDQGLQFLIQYYNGEERAKGNILERFSAQQFPDLHSELNLSSLELGDSALYFCASSVNSNYGYTFGSGTRLTVV.

The rearrangement joins TRBV7-6 to TRBJ2-7; TRBD1 is a possible D gene (6 bases). Germline lookup yields CDR1 SGHVS and CDR2 FNYEAQ. The V gene lost 1 base and the J gene lost 1 base, with 11 bases spanning the gap. The CDR3 length is 15 residues. CDR3 protein: CASSLESQGSYEQYF. CDR3 coding DNA: TGTGCCAGCAGCTTAGAATCCCAGGGGTCCTACGAGCAGTACTTC.

This CDR3 is CASSVATPSGVAGPTDTQYF. Written as DNA, the CDR3 is TGTGCCAGCAGCGTAGCTACGCCTAGTGGGGTAGCGGGCCCCACAGATACGCAGTATTTT. The chain has TRBV9 and TRBJ2-3; 7 positions agree with TRBD2. Germline V gene lookup returns CDR1 SGDLS and CDR2 YYNGEE. Trimming cost V 0 bases and J 2 bases; bases outside gene matches: 18. This CDR3 contains 20 residues.

This chain joins TRBV19 and TRBJ2-7; the D gene is possibly TRBD2 (7 bases). Germline V gene sequence: CDR1 LNHDA, CDR2 SQIVND (reference sequence). The length of the CDR3 is 14 residues. Trimming removed 3 bases at V and 5 bases at J, with 14 bases between. The CDR3 bases are TGTGCCAGTAGTATGGCGGGGGCCTCGGACGAGCAGTACTTC. Protein sequence: CASSMAGASDEQYF.

This clone showed up just a few times. The CDR3 protein is CASGVGEGVYYGYTF. As DNA, the CDR3 is TGTGCCAGCGGCGTGGGGGAAGGAGTCTACTATGGCTACACCTTC. The chain recombines TRBV6-6 with TRBJ1-2, with D perhaps TRBD1 (5 bases). The CDR3 loop spans 15 amino acids. Per germline, CDR1 MNHNY and CDR2 SVGAGI (reference sequence). Deletions cut 8 bases from V and 3 bases from J, with 19 bases between.

This clone was observed a handful of times. The chain employs TRBV18 and TRBJ1-1, with TRBD1 as a possible D gene (5 bases). V was trimmed by 3 bases and J by 1 base, leaving 12 bases between them. This CDR3 is 15 amino acids long. Germline CDR1 KGHSH, CDR2 LQKENI. CDR3 sequence: CASSPLGTENTEAFF. DNA for the CDR3: TGTGCCAGCTCACCTTTGGGGACGGAGAACACTGAAGCTTTCTTT.

The sample holds a few counts of this clone. As DNA, the CDR3 is TGCGCCAGCAGCCGCGGGGGGGAATCCTACGAGCAGTACTTC. This encodes CASSRGGESYEQYF. The chain has TRBV5-1 and TRBJ2-7, with 9 positions matching TRBD2. Germline trimming cut 4 bases from V and 1 base from J; bases unmatched to any gene: 3. The CDR3 length is 14 residues. Germline lookup yields CDR1 SGHRS and CDR2 YFSETQ.

Remarks on this clone: Other nucleotide sequences from this sample produce the same CDR3. The chain is built from TRBV7-2 and TRBJ2-7; a weak D match, TRBD1 (6 bases). The CDR3 sequence is 14 residues long. Trimming shortened V by 3 bases and J by 7 bases, and 16 bases separated the two germline ends. In germline, CDR1 is SGHTA, CDR2 FQGNSA. CDR3 protein: CASSFRGLREEQYF. The CDR3 DNA reads TGTGCCAGCAGCTTCAGGGGATTACGTGAGGAGCAGTACTTC.

This rearrangement joins TRBV13 to TRBJ1-2; no firm D call. The CDR3 runs to 11 residues. V was trimmed by 2 bases and J by 6 bases, leaving 4 bases between them. CDR1 PRHDT and CDR2 FYEKMQ come from the germline V gene (reference sequence). CDR3 DNA sequence: TGTGCCAGCAGCTTATCGAATGGCTACACCTTC. It encodes CASSLSNGYTF.